This T cell receptor beta chain was captured by sequencing in a study of early T cells in non-severe SARS-CoV-2 infection. Germline CDR1 and CDR2: MDHEN and SYDVKM. V was pared by 6 bases and J by 6 bases, with 9 bases between. The CDR3 spans 12 residues. This clonotype was detected only a few times. TCRdb used MiXCR to reprocess the 5' RACE reads, holding one entry per CDR3 protein. The data contain roughly 56,000 distinct CDR3 sequences, more than 12% of them singletons. The chain links TRBV28 to TRBJ1-5; D remains ambiguous. The sample in question was whole blood, obtained at baseline. The receptor was derived from an adult who was a healthcare worker with PCR-confirmed SARS-CoV-2 infection or an uninfected control (not recorded which). The CDR3 sequence is CASRGTVQPQHF. CDR3 nucleotide sequence: TGTGCCAGCAGGGGCACTGTTCAGCCCCAGCATTTT. The entire variable domain, with the rest obtained from reference TRBV28 and TRBJ1-5, is as follows: DVKVTQSSRYLVKRTGEKVFLECVQDMDHENMFWYRQDPGLGLRLIYFSYDVKMKEKGDIPEGYSVSREKKERFSLILESASTNQTSMYLCASRGTVQPQHFGDGTRLSIL.